These 2 T cell receptor beta chains came from one sample sequenced in a study of blood T cells in healthy people across ages. Using a J-beta primer mix together with a sample-barcoded 5' primer, a second PCR was run for about 6 to 11 cycles. Via MiXCR, TCRdb re-called the 5' RACE reads, giving one row per CDR3 protein. Of over a million distinct CDR3 sequences in the sample, roughly 59% were seen once. Sample: blood. These receptors all come from a man aged 18 to 35 in good health.

The sample holds a few counts of this clonotype. The V call is TRBV5-6, the J call TRBJ2-4, with 10 bases lining up with TRBD2. Germline V CDR1 and CDR2: SGHDT, YYEEEE. The CDR3 is 15 amino acids. Trimming at V came to 3 bases and at J to 9 bases, leaving 9 bases not matched to a gene. The CDR3 DNA reads as TGTGCCAGCAGCTCCGAGCGGGGGGGCCAAGCCATTCAGTACTTC. This translates into CASSSERGGQAIQYF. Using reference TRBV5-6 and TRBJ2-4 for the parts outside the CDR3, the full variable domain is DAGVTQSPTHLIKTRGQQVTLRCSPKSGHDTVSWYQQALGQGPQFIFQYYEEEERQRGNFPDRFSGHQFPNYSSELNVNALLLGDSALYLCASSSERGGQAIQYFGAGTRLSVL.

The rearrangement uses TRBV10-2 and TRBJ2-3; D unresolved. The V end lost 3 bases, the J end lost 5 bases, and 9 bases lay between the germline ends. Per germline, CDR1 WSHSY and CDR2 SAAADI. The CDR3 is 13 residues long. The CDR3 protein is CASSDLIRDTQYF. The CDR3 DNA is TGCGCCAGCAGTGACCTGATAAGAGATACGCAGTATTTT.